Included here is one T cell receptor beta chain sequence, with context. Germline values: CDR1 LNHDA, CDR2 SQIVND (reference sequence). The V gene lost 6 bases and the J gene lost 5 bases, with 11 bases spanning the gap. This CDR3 spans 13 amino acids. The data belong to a study of shared clonotypes between healthy human individuals. The genomic DNA of each subset was split evenly across several immunoSEQ plates. TCRdb's copy holds only in-frame clones and misses some; the assay was immunoSEQ multiplex PCR. Altogether around 2,000,000 clones are present, roughly 91% being singletons, with the ten largest covering under 2%. Naive CD8 cells, CD45RO-negative and positively selected for CCR7, excluded terminally differentiated effector memory CD45RA+ cells.

The TCR comes from a man aged 18 to 30 in good health. Some clones in this sample may be carry-over from other donors' samples. Input material: naive CD8+ T cells from PBMCs. The chain couples TRBV19 to TRBJ2-4; D perhaps matches TRBD1 (6 bases). The DNA of the CDR3 is TGTGCCAGTAGACGGACAGAAGAAAACATTCAGTACTTC. It specifies CASRRTEENIQYF.